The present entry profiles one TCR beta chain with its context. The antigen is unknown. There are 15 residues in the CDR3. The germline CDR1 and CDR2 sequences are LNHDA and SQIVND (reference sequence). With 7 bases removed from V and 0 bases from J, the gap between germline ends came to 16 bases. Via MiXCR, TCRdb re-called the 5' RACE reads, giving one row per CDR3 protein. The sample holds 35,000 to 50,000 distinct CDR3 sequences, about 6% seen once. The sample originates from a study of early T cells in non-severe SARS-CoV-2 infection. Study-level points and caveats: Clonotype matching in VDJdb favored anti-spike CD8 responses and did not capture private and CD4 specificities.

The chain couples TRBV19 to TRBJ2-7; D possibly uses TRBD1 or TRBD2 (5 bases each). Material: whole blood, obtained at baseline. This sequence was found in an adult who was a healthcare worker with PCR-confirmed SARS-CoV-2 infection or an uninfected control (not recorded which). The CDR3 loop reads CASTPRGEISYEQYF. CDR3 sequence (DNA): TGTGCCAGTACCCCGAGAGGGGAGATCTCCTACGAGCAGTACTTC.